The source of this T cell receptor beta chain is a study of T cell responses to AZD1222 COVID-19 vaccine. Study outcomes and limitations: The span of vaccine-associated CD4 TCRs extended across spike, with dominance at 160-218 and 743-854. Donors skewed white British and female; clonal diversity was possibly underestimated. Scientists sampled the repertoires only once the peak T cell response had passed. Reportedly, nearly half of unique spike TCRs recognized epitopes outside B.1.351/B.1.1.7 mutations.

Clones were sequenced by immunoSEQ multiplex PCR, and TCRdb holds only the in-frame ones, with some missing. Seen here are 150,000 to 200,000 clones, 90% to 95% observed once, and the top ten hold approximately 9.6%. With respect to this clone: Its antigen is not identified.

The CDR3 is 13 residues long. Germline V gene sequence: CDR1 SGHVS, CDR2 FQNEAQ. V was pared by 1 base and J by 8 bases, with 11 bases between. Specimen: peripheral blood, collected on day 0 of AZD1222 vaccination. The chain links TRBV7-8 to TRBJ1-1; D gene unclear. This receptor was identified in an adult in good health. CDR3 DNA: TGTGCCAGCAGCTTAGATCGGCAGACCGAAGCTTTCTTT. This translates into CASSLDRQTEAFF.